These T cell receptor beta chains were read from a single sample in a study of identical twins. TCRdb redid the calling of the 5' RACE reads with MiXCR, one entry per CDR3 protein. This table holds approximately 700,000 distinct CDR3 sequences, 18% found once. A further study also used this sample, focusing on T cells expressing NK-cell markers.

The material sequenced was PBMCs. The receptor set was obtained from a woman younger than 30 in good health. The CDR3 runs from the conserved cysteine through the conserved F or W. Each record gives: D gene, V gene, CDR3 length, clone size, J gene, CDR3 DNA, CDR3 protein. The D gene is left open where the match is weak. Size is stated for part of the rows, as once, few or many counts, or as a class when the clone is expanded.

>-|TRBV11-3|16|few|TRBJ2-1
TGTGCCAGCAGACCGGGGGTTAGGAGCTCCTACAATGAGCAGTTCTTC
CASRPGVRSSYNEQFF
>-|TRBV20-1|17|-|TRBJ2-3
TGCAGTGCTAGCAACCCGGGGGGCAGGGGTCGCACAGATACGCAGTATTTT
CSASNPGGRGRTDTQYF
>-|TRBV21-1|15|many|TRBJ2-7
TGTGCCAGCAGCAAAATGGGGGACATGGTCTACGAGCAGTACTTC
CASSKMGDMVYEQYF
>TRBD2|TRBV12-3/TRBV12-4|14|-|TRBJ2-2
TGTGCCAGCACCCCGGGACTAAGGACCGGGGAGCTGTTTTTT
CASTPGLRTGELFF
>TRBD2|TRBV20-1|14|few|TRBJ2-3
TGCAGTGCTAGCAGCGGGGAGAGCACAGATACGCAGTATTTT
CSASSGESTDTQYF
>-|TRBV7-2|14|few|TRBJ2-5
TGTGCCAGCAGCTTAGTATCGCGGCAGCCGGCCCAGTACTTC
CASSLVSRQPAQYF
>-|TRBV5-6|12|-|TRBJ2-7
TGTGCCAGCAGCTGGGGGTTGGTCGAGCAGTACTTC
CASSWGLVEQYF
>-|TRBV5-1|15|once|TRBJ2-3
TGCGCCAGCAGCTCGTTAGCGCAGTCCACAGATACGCAGTATTTT
CASSSLAQSTDTQYF
>TRBD1|TRBV15|18|many|TRBJ2-1
TGTGCCACCAGCATCATAATGGCTGGGACAGGGCATTACAATGAGCAGTTCTTC
CATSIIMAGTGHYNEQFF
>TRBD2|TRBV5-6|12|-|TRBJ2-1
TGTGCCAGCAGCTTAATGGAGGGTAGCGGGAGCTTC
CASSLMEGSGSF
>-|TRBV9|16|few|TRBJ2-1
TGTGCCAGCAGCGTCTCCGGGACGCCGCGGGTCGATGAGCAGTTCTTC
CASSVSGTPRVDEQFF
>-|TRBV12-3/TRBV12-4|15|-|TRBJ1-1
TGTGCCAGCAGTTTTCGCAGGGCGCGGGACACTGAAGCTTTCTTT
CASSFRRARDTEAFF
>-|TRBV20-1|12|few|TRBJ2-1
TGCAGTGCAGACGGACTGAACAATGAGCAGTTCTTC
CSADGLNNEQFF
>-|TRBV19|14|-|TRBJ2-1
TGTGCCAGTAGTATAGTCGGCTCCTACAATGAGCAGTTCTTC
CASSIVGSYNEQFF
>TRBD1|TRBV12-3/TRBV12-4|16|few|TRBJ1-1
TGTGCCAGCAGTTTGGGGACAGGGGTTCTAGGCACTGAAGCTTTCTTT
CASSLGTGVLGTEAFF
>TRBD2|TRBV20-1|22|few|TRBJ2-3
TGCAGTGCTACCGAGGGGACTAGCGGGAGGGCCGGATCAGCTTCCACCGCAGATACGCAGTATTTT
CSATEGTSGRAGSASTADTQYF
>TRBD1|TRBV6-2/TRBV6-3|15|once|TRBJ2-2
TGTGCCAGCAGTTACGTAGGGGGCGACACCGGGGAGCTGTTTTTT
CASSYVGGDTGELFF
>-|TRBV27|17|few|TRBJ1-2
TGTGCCAGCAGTTTGTTCGGGCGAGGACGTCCGGGACGTGGCTACACCTTC
CASSLFGRGRPGRGYTF
>TRBD1|TRBV9|16|-|TRBJ2-1
TGTGCCAGCAGCGTAGTGTCGGGACAGCCAGTCGATGAGCAGTTCTTC
CASSVVSGQPVDEQFF
>-|TRBV20-1|13|-|TRBJ1-1
TGCAGTGCTAGAATATCGACCTACACTGAAGCTTTCTTT
CSARISTYTEAFF
>-|TRBV5-6|15|-|TRBJ1-6
TGTGCCAGCAGCCTAAAGGGACGCATCCGCTCACCCCTCCACTTT
CASSLKGRIRSPLHF
>-|TRBV4-3|15|few|TRBJ2-2
TGCGCCAGCAGCCTTGACTACCACAACACCGGGGAGCTGTTTTTT
CASSLDYHNTGELFF
>TRBD1|TRBV4-3|16|few|TRBJ2-1
TGCGCCAGCAGCCAAGATCGAGACGGACAGGTTAATGAGCAGTTCTTC
CASSQDRDGQVNEQFF
>-|TRBV11-2|14|few|TRBJ1-5
TGTGCCAGCAGCTTAGATCCTTCCGGGGGCCACCAGCATTTT
CASSLDPSGGHQHF
>TRBD1|TRBV20-1|13|-|TRBJ1-5
TGCAGTGTCCAGACAGGGGGGAAACAGCCCCAGCATTTT
CSVQTGGKQPQHF
>-|TRBV20-1|12|few|TRBJ1-3
TGCAGTTTCCAGGGGACCGGAAACACCATATATTTT
CSFQGTGNTIYF
>-|TRBV15|14|few|TRBJ2-6
TGTGCCACCAGCAGAGGACAGGGGGCCAACGTCCTGACTTTC
CATSRGQGANVLTF
>TRBD2|TRBV6-5|15|-|TRBJ2-3
TGTGCCAGCAGTTACTCGGGGGGACTAGCGGGGACGCAGTATTTT
CASSYSGGLAGTQYF
>-|TRBV6-5|15|-|TRBJ2-3
TGTGCCAGCAGTTATGGCGTGGAAAGCACAGATACGCAGTATTTT
CASSYGVESTDTQYF
>-|TRBV11-3|14|few|TRBJ2-7
TGTGCCAGCAGCTTACGGACAGGAGGGGCCGAGCAGTACTTC
CASSLRTGGAEQYF
>-|TRBV4-1|16|few|TRBJ2-1
TGCGCCAGCAGCCAACCAAGGCGGGGACCCTACAATGAGCAGTTCTTC
CASSQPRRGPYNEQFF
>TRBD2|TRBV27|19|-|TRBJ2-1
TGTGCCAGCAGCTTCCTATTAAGCAGCGGGAGCCCCTCCTACAATGAGCAGTTCTTC
CASSFLLSSGSPSYNEQFF
>-|TRBV12-3/TRBV12-4|15|-|TRBJ1-1
TGTGCCAGCAGTTTATTGGTCGGGGGGAACACTGAAGCTTTCTTT
CASSLLVGGNTEAFF
>TRBD2|TRBV29-1|12|-|TRBJ2-5
TGCAGCGGCACCACTAGCGGAGAGACCCAGTACTTC
CSGTTSGETQYF
>-|TRBV10-3|12|-|TRBJ1-1
TGTGCCATCAGTGAGTCGGGGGCTGGGGCTTTCTTT
CAISESGAGAFF
>TRBD1|TRBV5-1|15|few|TRBJ2-5
TGCGCCAGCAGCTTGTGGGACAGCCCCCAAGAGACCCAGTACTTC
CASSLWDSPQETQYF
>TRBD1|TRBV29-1|15|few|TRBJ2-5
TGCAGCCTAGGGATGGGGACAGGGGGCGGGGAGACCCAGTACTTC
CSLGMGTGGGETQYF
>-|TRBV12-3/TRBV12-4|13|few|TRBJ1-1
TGTGCCAGCAGTTACGGTGGGAGGACTGAAGCTTTCTTT
CASSYGGRTEAFF
>-|TRBV5-1|15|-|TRBJ2-5
TGCGCCAGCAGCTTGCTCGGCCCTCTGAAAGAGACCCAGTACTTC
CASSLLGPLKETQYF
>-|TRBV12-3/TRBV12-4|16|-|TRBJ2-1
TGTGCCAGCAGGAATACCGGGACGTACTCCTACAATGAGCAGTTCTTC
CASRNTGTYSYNEQFF
>TRBD2|TRBV7-8|17|few|TRBJ2-7
TGTGCCAGCAGCCCCTGGGGGGCCAGCGGGAGATCGCACGAGCAGTACTTC
CASSPWGASGRSHEQYF
>-|TRBV12-3/TRBV12-4|16|many|TRBJ1-6
TGTGCCAGCAGTAGGGGATCGGGCAAAACAAATTCACCCCTCCACTTT
CASSRGSGKTNSPLHF
>-|TRBV10-3|15|few|TRBJ1-4
TGTGCCATCAGTGCGGCCGGGACGGTTAATGAAAAACTGTTTTTT
CAISAAGTVNEKLFF